This is a list of T cell receptor beta chains from one sample in a study of T cell responses to AZD1222 COVID-19 vaccine. Data came from immunoSEQ multiplex PCR; TCRdb stores just in-frame clones and leaves some out. The sample shows 150,000 to 200,000 clones, roughly 88% of them seen only once. The sequencing used peripheral blood, collected on day 0 of AZD1222 vaccination. The receptor source for this set is an adult in good health. Both conserved end residues are part of each CDR3. D genes are given only for firm matches. Expanded clones are given a class, and other clones once, few, many or no size at all.

j_call clone_size d_call v_call cdr3_aa cdr3_nt
TRBJ2-3 . . TRBV13 CASSLAGGIGTDTQYF TGTGCCAGCAGCTTAGCTGGGGGGATTGGCACAGATACGCAGTATTTT
TRBJ1-2 once . TRBV6-5 CASSPGVYGYTF TGTGCCAGCAGTCCAGGAGTTTATGGCTACACCTTC
TRBJ2-7 . TRBD2 TRBV3-1/TRBV3-2 CASSRAGAPTYEQYF TGTGCCAGCAGTCGAGCGGGGGCTCCCACCTACGAGCAGTACTTC
TRBJ1-1 once . TRBV19 CASSIEARNTEAFF TGTGCCAGTAGTATAGAGGCCAGGAACACTGAAGCTTTCTTT
TRBJ2-3 . . TRBV4-2 CASSQEREGPQTTDTQYF TGTGCCAGCAGCCAAGAGAGAGAGGGACCCCAGACGACGGATACGCAGTATTTT
TRBJ2-5 . TRBD2 TRBV5-4 CASTWSGGGAVETQYF TGTGCCAGCACCTGGTCCGGCGGGGGGGCCGTCGAGACCCAGTACTTC
TRBJ1-2 once TRBD1 TRBV3-1/TRBV3-2 CASSPTGTANYGYTF TGTGCCAGCAGCCCTACCGGGACAGCTAACTATGGCTACACCTTC
TRBJ2-2 once . TRBV19 CASTGRLGTGELFF TGTGCCAGTACAGGGAGACTGGGGACCGGGGAGCTGTTTTTT
TRBJ2-7 . . TRBV19 CASSNGAGFFGFVGHEQYF TGTGCCAGTAGTAACGGGGCAGGGTTTTTCGGTTTTGTCGGGCACGAGCAGTACTTC
TRBJ2-2 . . TRBV21-1 CASSPIGPPFECDRVHTGELFF TGTGCCAGCAGCCCCATCGGGCCTCCCTTTGAGTGTGACAGGGTCCACACCGGGGAGCTGTTTTTT
TRBJ2-7 . . TRBV18 CASSPTDYEQYF TGTGCCAGCTCTCCGACAGATTACGAGCAGTACTTC
TRBJ2-3 . . TRBV19 CASSISLGPDTQYF TGTGCCAGTAGTATCTCTCTGGGCCCAGATACGCAGTATTTT
TRBJ1-1 . . TRBV9 CASSPPGAYTEAFF TGTGCCAGCAGCCCACCGGGTGCCTACACTGAAGCTTTCTTT
TRBJ2-5 . . TRBV18 CASSSTQETQYF TGTGCCAGCTCATCCACCCAAGAGACCCAGTACTTC
TRBJ2-7 . . TRBV24-1 CATSEYPGTSSYEQYF TGTGCCACCAGTGAGTACCCCGGGACAAGCTCCTACGAGCAGTACTTC
TRBJ1-2 . . TRBV9 CASSLDANGYTF TGTGCCAGCAGCCTTGACGCGAATGGCTACACCTTC
TRBJ2-1 once . TRBV20-1 CSASSGGADSYNEQFF TGCAGTGCTAGTAGTGGGGGGGCTGATTCCTACAATGAGCAGTTCTTC
TRBJ2-5 . . TRBV18 CASSPIEGGARSETQYF TGTGCCAGCTCACCCATCGAGGGGGGGGCCCGATCAGAGACCCAGTACTTC
TRBJ1-1 . . TRBV30 CACSLVYTEAFF TGTGCCTGCTCCCTTGTTTACACTGAAGCTTTCTTT
TRBJ1-5 . . TRBV27 CAAVGRGVGLVAQHF TGTGCCGCCGTAGGGCGCGGGGTAGGTCTCGTGGCCCAGCATTTT
TRBJ2-7 . . TRBV6-6 CASSSSGFLSYEQYF TGTGCCAGCAGTTCGTCAGGGTTTTTGTCCTACGAGCAGTACTTC
TRBJ2-1 . TRBD1 TRBV3-1/TRBV3-2 CASSSFTGGKGNEQFF TGTGCCAGCAGCTCTTTTACAGGGGGTAAGGGCAATGAGCAGTTCTTC
TRBJ2-1 few TRBD2 TRBV9 CASSTGTSGGGIEQFF TGTGCCAGCAGCACCGGGACTAGCGGAGGGGGTATTGAGCAGTTCTTC
TRBJ1-1 . . TRBV7-2 CASSLGRGMNTEAFF TGTGCCAGCAGTCTCGGACGGGGAATGAACACTGAAGCTTTCTTT
TRBJ2-7 . . TRBV19 CASTPGDTYEQYF TGTGCCAGTACCCCAGGGGACACCTACGAGCAGTACTTC
TRBJ2-3 . TRBD2 TRBV7-3 CASSLNSGKGTDTQYF TGTGCCAGCAGCTTAAACAGCGGGAAGGGGACAGATACGCAGTATTTT
TRBJ2-7 . TRBD2 TRBV27 CASSRGVGGYEQYF TGTGCCAGCAGTAGAGGAGTGGGAGGGTACGAGCAGTACTTC